This T cell receptor beta chain was identified in a study of tumor and adjacent non-tumor tissue in lung cancer. Study in general: Each sample yielded around 4.2 million productive TCRbeta reads on average.

This clonotype was observed many times. What it binds is unknown. Study-level results: Normal lung showed higher cumulative top 100 clone frequency than tumor. Compared with tumor, normal lung showed significantly lower TCR diversity.

TCRbeta libraries were built with three rounds of nested PCR, modified from ARM-PCR. MiXCR, applied by TCRdb to the multiplex PCR reads, yields one record per CDR3 protein. The sample lists about 200,000 distinct CDR3 sequences, 70% to 75% seen once, with roughly 24% in the top ten. RNA was extracted from bulk tissue without any cell sorting. V was trimmed by 1 base and J by 6 bases, leaving 19 bases between them. Germline CDR1 is LGHNA and CDR2 is YNFKEQ. The CDR3 length is 16 residues. The chain uses TRBV4-2 and TRBJ2-7, with a weak D call TRBD1 (7 bases). The sequence came from a man aged 60 to 75 with non-small cell lung cancer. Sequencing was carried out using lung tumor tissue. The CDR3 DNA is TGTGCCAGCAGCCAAGTGAGAAACAGGGGAGGTTCCGAGCAGTACTTC. It specifies CASSQVRNRGGSEQYF.